This is a list of T cell receptor beta chains from one sample in a study of cytomegalovirus exposure and HLA in healthy donors. The data were produced by immunoSEQ multiplex PCR, yet TCRdb's version contains in-frame clones alone and is incomplete. Here the sample spans more than 80,000 clones, more than 60% being singletons. The sample was PBMCs. The receptor source for this set is a woman aged 50 to 60 in good health and CMV-seropositive. The CDR3 runs from the conserved cysteine through the conserved F or W. D genes are given only for firm matches. Size tells how often a clone was seen (once, few, many) or the class of an expanded clone, and some rows leave it out.

j_call: TRBJ1-2; d_call: -; v_call: TRBV27; clone_size: many; cdr3_nt: TGTGCCAGCAGCCGTCAGAAAACTACAGGGGGCTACACCTTC; cdr3_aa: CASSRQKTTGGYTF
j_call: TRBJ2-1; d_call: TRBD1; v_call: TRBV7-2; clone_size: -; cdr3_nt: TGTGCCAGCAGCGCCACGGACAGGGGGCCTTACAATGAGCAGTTCTTC; cdr3_aa: CASSATDRGPYNEQFF
j_call: TRBJ1-5; d_call: -; v_call: TRBV27; clone_size: -; cdr3_nt: TGTGCCAGCAGTTTATCGTCTTATAGCAATCAGCCCCAGCATTTT; cdr3_aa: CASSLSSYSNQPQHF
j_call: TRBJ1-5; d_call: TRBD1; v_call: TRBV7-8; clone_size: few; cdr3_nt: TGTGCCAGCAGCCCTGGTCTGAGACAGGGGTTGTTTCAGCCCCAGCATTTT; cdr3_aa: CASSPGLRQGLFQPQHF
j_call: TRBJ1-2; d_call: -; v_call: TRBV7-3; clone_size: -; cdr3_nt: TGTGCCAGCAGCTTAACTGGGGGCGATGGCTACACCTTC; cdr3_aa: CASSLTGGDGYTF
j_call: TRBJ2-5; d_call: TRBD1; v_call: TRBV18; clone_size: -; cdr3_nt: TGTGCCAGCTCACCGTCCGGGACAGGGGGCCTTCAAGAGACCCAGTACTTC; cdr3_aa: CASSPSGTGGLQETQYF
j_call: TRBJ1-6; d_call: TRBD1; v_call: TRBV19; clone_size: -; cdr3_nt: TGTGCCACAAATGACAGGGCTAATAATTCACCCCTCCACTTT; cdr3_aa: CATNDRANNSPLHF
j_call: TRBJ1-2; d_call: TRBD1; v_call: TRBV10-3; clone_size: few; cdr3_nt: TGTGCCATCAGGGGACAGGAGAGGATTTATGGCTACACCTTC; cdr3_aa: CAIRGQERIYGYTF
j_call: TRBJ2-7; d_call: TRBD1; v_call: TRBV7-9; clone_size: -; cdr3_nt: TGTGCCAGCATCGATAGTCAGGGGGACTACGAGCAGTACTTC; cdr3_aa: CASIDSQGDYEQYF
j_call: TRBJ2-1; d_call: TRBD2; v_call: TRBV7-6; clone_size: -; cdr3_nt: TGTGCCAGCAGCTTAGAGGCGGGGGGACTCAATGAGCAGTTCTTC; cdr3_aa: CASSLEAGGLNEQFF
j_call: TRBJ2-5; d_call: TRBD2; v_call: TRBV4-1; clone_size: few; cdr3_nt: TGCGCCAGCAGCCGACTAGCGGGGGAGACCCAGTACTTC; cdr3_aa: CASSRLAGETQYF
j_call: TRBJ2-5; d_call: TRBD2; v_call: TRBV28; clone_size: -; cdr3_nt: TGTGCCAGCAGTCGTTTTAGGGCTAGCGGGGGGGAAGAGACCCAGTACTTC; cdr3_aa: CASSRFRASGGEETQYF
j_call: TRBJ2-1; d_call: TRBD2; v_call: TRBV5-1; clone_size: once; cdr3_nt: TGCGCCAGCAGCTTGACTAGCGGGGGGTACAATGAGCAGTTCTTC; cdr3_aa: CASSLTSGGYNEQFF
j_call: TRBJ1-1; d_call: -; v_call: TRBV20-1; clone_size: -; cdr3_nt: TGCAGTGCTTCCTGGGGAGGGGCTTTCTTT; cdr3_aa: CSASWGGAFF
j_call: TRBJ1-6; d_call: -; v_call: TRBV9; clone_size: once; cdr3_nt: TGTGCCAGCAGCGTTAGACAGACCTATAATTCACCCCTCCACTTT; cdr3_aa: CASSVRQTYNSPLHF